The following is a T cell receptor beta chain sequence with its context. What it recognizes is unknown. The data were obtained in a study of brain metastases from non-small cell lung cancer. Study-wide points: Metastases had sparse T cells but largely shared repertoires with primaries. Compared with their matched primary tumors, around 60% of brain metastases showed expanded T-cell clones.

Method: immunoSEQ multiplex PCR; TCRdb's copy keeps in-frame clones and lacks some. The profile shows 15,000 or so clones, roughly four fifths of them singletons. Sequencing used primary lung tumor tissue. This TCR derives from a donor aged 40 or older with non-small cell lung cancer.

The CDR3 is CASSGGVQANTGELFF. CDR3 coding DNA: TGTGCCAGCAGTGGGGGCGTACAGGCGAACACCGGGGAGCTGTTTTTT. The chain carries TRBV25-1 and TRBJ2-2; D may be TRBD1 (5 bases). The CDR3 covers 16 residues. V lost 4 bases and J lost 0, with 12 bases in between. CDR1 and CDR2 from the germline V gene are MGHDK and SYGVNS. Complete variable domain (other parts from reference TRBV25-1 and TRBJ2-2): EADIYQTPRYLVIGTGKKITLECSQTMGHDKMYWYQQDPGMELHLIHYSYGVNSTEKGDLSSESTVSRIRTEHFPLTLESARPSHTSQYLCASSGGVQANTGELFFGEGSRLTVL.